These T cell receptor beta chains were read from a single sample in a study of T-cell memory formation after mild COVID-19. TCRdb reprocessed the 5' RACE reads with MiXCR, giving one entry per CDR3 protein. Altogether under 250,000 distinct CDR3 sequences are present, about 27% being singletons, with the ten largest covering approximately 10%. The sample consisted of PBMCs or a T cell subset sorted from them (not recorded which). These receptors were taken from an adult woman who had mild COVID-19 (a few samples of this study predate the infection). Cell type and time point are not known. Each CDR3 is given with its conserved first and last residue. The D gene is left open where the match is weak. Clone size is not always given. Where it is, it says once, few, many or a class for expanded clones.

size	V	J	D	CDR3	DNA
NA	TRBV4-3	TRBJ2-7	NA	CASSQEREYPYEQYF	TGCGCCAGCAGCCAAGAACGGGAGTATCCCTACGAGCAGTACTTC
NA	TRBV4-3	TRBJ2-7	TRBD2	CASSQGVAGTDNSYEQYF	TGCGCCAGCAGCCAAGGGGTAGCGGGGACTGATAACTCCTACGAGCAGTACTTC
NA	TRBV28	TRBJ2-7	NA	CASKEHAGTYEQYF	TGTGCCAGCAAGGAGCACGCTGGAACCTACGAGCAGTACTTC
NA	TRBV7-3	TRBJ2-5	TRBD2	CASSPGLAGAPETQYF	TGTGCCAGCAGCCCCGGACTAGCGGGGGCTCCGGAGACCCAGTACTTC
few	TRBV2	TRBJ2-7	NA	CASSPPAVGANYEQYF	TGTGCCAGCAGTCCCCCCGCGGTGGGGGCTAACTACGAGCAGTACTTC
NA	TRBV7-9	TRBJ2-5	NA	CASSSDGGETQYF	TGTGCCAGCAGCTCGGACGGAGGAGAGACCCAGTACTTC
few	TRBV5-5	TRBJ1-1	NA	CASSSRLHLRF	TGTGCCAGCAGCTCACGACTACACCTCCGCTTT
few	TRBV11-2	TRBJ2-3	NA	CASSLDGDTQYF	TGTGCCAGCAGCTTAGACGGAGATACGCAGTATTTT
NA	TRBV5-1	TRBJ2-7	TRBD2	CASSDPNSGNSYEQYF	TGCGCCAGCAGCGATCCTAATAGCGGGAACTCCTACGAGCAGTACTTC
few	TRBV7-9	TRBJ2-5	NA	CASSLRGLETQYF	TGTGCCAGCAGCTTAAGGGGTCTGGAGACCCAGTACTTC
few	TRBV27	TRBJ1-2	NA	CASRPSSGTRGYGYTF	TGTGCCAGCAGACCATCATCCGGGACGAGGGGCTATGGCTACACCTTC
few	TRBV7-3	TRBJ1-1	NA	CASSLTDRYTEAFF	TGTGCCAGCAGCTTAACCGACAGGTACACTGAAGCTTTCTTT
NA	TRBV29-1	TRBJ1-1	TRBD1	CSVGTGGWYTEAFF	TGCAGCGTCGGGACAGGGGGCTGGTACACTGAAGCTTTCTTT
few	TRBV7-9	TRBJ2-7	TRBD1	CASSIGTGGAYEQYF	TGTGCCAGCAGCATCGGGACAGGGGGCGCCTACGAGCAGTACTTC
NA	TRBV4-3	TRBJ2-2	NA	CASSQVLTPPTGELFF	TGCGCCAGCAGCCAAGTTCTCACCCCACCCACCGGGGAGCTGTTTTTT
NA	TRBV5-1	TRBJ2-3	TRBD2	CASSFSGTSGRISTDTQYF	TGCGCCAGCAGCTTCTCCGGGACTAGCGGGAGGATAAGCACAGATACGCAGTATTTT
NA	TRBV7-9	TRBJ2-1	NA	CASTDRGGTHYNEQFF	TGTGCCAGCACCGATAGGGGCGGGACCCACTACAATGAGCAGTTCTTC
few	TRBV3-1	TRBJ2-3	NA	CASSQGDQAGTQYF	TGTGCCAGCAGCCAAGGAGATCAGGCTGGTACGCAGTATTTT
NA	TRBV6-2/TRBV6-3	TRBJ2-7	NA	CASSYSLGKGYEQYF	TGTGCCAGCAGTTACTCGTTAGGGAAGGGCTACGAGCAGTACTTC
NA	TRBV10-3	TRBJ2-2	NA	CAIGGRGSNTGELFF	TGTGCCATCGGTGGGAGGGGGTCAAACACCGGGGAGCTGTTTTTT
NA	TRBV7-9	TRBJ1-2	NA	CASNRESEMYGYTF	TGTGCCAGCAACCGGGAGAGTGAAATGTATGGCTACACCTTC
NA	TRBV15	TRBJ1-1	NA	CATSRENTVNTEAFF	TGTGCCACCAGCAGAGAGAACACGGTGAACACTGAAGCTTTCTTT
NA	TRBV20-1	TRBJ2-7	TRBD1	CSARPSGQPSYEQYF	TGCAGTGCTAGACCCTCGGGACAGCCTTCCTACGAGCAGTACTTC
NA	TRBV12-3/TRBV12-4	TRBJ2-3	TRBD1	CASSFPLTGGSTDTQYF	TGTGCCAGCAGTTTTCCTTTGACAGGGGGGAGCACAGATACGCAGTATTTT
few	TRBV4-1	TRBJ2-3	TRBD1	CASSRSMTGGTDTQYF	TGCGCCAGCAGCCGCTCGATGACAGGGGGGACAGATACGCAGTATTTT
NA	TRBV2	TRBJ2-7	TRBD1	CASSGWDRLSYEQYF	TGTGCCAGCAGCGGTTGGGACAGACTATCCTACGAGCAGTACTTC
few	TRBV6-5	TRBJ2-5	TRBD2	CASSLLAGGGETQYF	TGTGCCAGCAGCCTCCTAGCGGGGGGCGGAGAGACCCAGTACTTC
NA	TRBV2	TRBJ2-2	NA	CASSVQETNTGELFF	TGTGCCAGCAGTGTTCAAGAGACCAACACCGGGGAGCTGTTTTTT
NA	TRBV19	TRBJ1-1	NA	CASYPGGSGSAFF	TGTGCCAGTTATCCCGGGGGCTCGGGTTCGGCTTTCTTT
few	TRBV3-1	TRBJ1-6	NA	CASSRGLGQRNSPLHF	TGTGCCAGCAGCCGGGGACTTGGACAGCGCAATTCACCCCTCCACTTT
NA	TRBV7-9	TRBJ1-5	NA	CASGSSNQPQHF	TGTGCCAGCGGGAGTAGCAATCAGCCCCAGCATTTT
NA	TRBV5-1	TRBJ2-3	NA	CASSLMGGDTQYF	TGCGCCAGCAGCTTGATGGGTGGAGATACGCAGTATTTT
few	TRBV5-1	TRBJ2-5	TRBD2	CASSSGGTKETQYF	TGCGCCAGCAGCTCGGGGGGTACAAAAGAGACCCAGTACTTC
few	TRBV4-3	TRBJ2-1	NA	CASSQDTTQYNEQFF	TGCGCCAGCAGCCAAGATACTACGCAATACAATGAGCAGTTCTTC
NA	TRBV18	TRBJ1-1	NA	CASSPGVQLMNTEAFF	TGTGCCAGCTCACCAGGGGTGCAGTTGATGAACACTGAAGCTTTCTTT
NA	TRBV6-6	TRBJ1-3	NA	CASSSDRSVFGNTIYF	TGTGCCAGCAGTTCAGACAGGTCCGTCTTCGGAAACACCATATATTTT
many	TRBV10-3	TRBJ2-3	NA	CAISESSVYTQYF	TGTGCCATCAGTGAGTCGTCCGTTTACACGCAGTATTTT
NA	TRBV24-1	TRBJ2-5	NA	CATSDLGVSEETQYF	TGTGCCACCAGTGACTTGGGGGTCTCCGAAGAGACCCAGTACTTC
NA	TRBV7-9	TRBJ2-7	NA	CASSLGQMYYEQYF	TGTGCCAGCAGCTTAGGGCAGATGTACTACGAGCAGTACTTC
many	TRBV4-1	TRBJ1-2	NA	CASSQEVGDLFAGYTF	TGCGCCAGCAGCCAAGAGGTAGGGGACCTGTTCGCTGGCTACACCTTC
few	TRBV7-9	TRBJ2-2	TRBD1	CASSRQGAPNTGELFF	TGTGCCAGCAGCCGTCAGGGGGCACCGAACACCGGGGAGCTGTTTTTT
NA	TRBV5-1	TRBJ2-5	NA	CASSSGRSGETQYF	TGCGCCAGCAGCTCTGGGCGGTCGGGGGAGACCCAGTACTTC